A single TCR beta chain is shown here with its context. Source study methods: Estimated nucleated cell counts came from reference gene primer amplification. The protocol was immunoSEQ multiplex PCR, while the TCRdb copy is restricted to in-frame clones and leaves out a portion. Clone size and V and J calls were adopted from that table, with D and trimming inferred from the DNA. This sample yields hundreds of thousands of clones, of which 84% are seen a single time; about 9.1% belongs to the top ten. Looked up from germline, CDR1 is MNHEY and CDR2 is SMNVEV (reference sequence). The trim removed 1 base at V and 7 bases at J, leaving 13 bases unmatched. CDR3 length equals 17 residues. The data were taken from a study of blood T cell repertoires in COVID-19. Study context: Acute-phase and convalescent COVID-19 samples originated in the United States, Italy and Spain. In each case, the material was cDNA or gDNA derived from T cells, B-cell-depleted T cells, or PBMCs.

Sequencing was carried out using peripheral blood. The sequence was collected from a human donor in a cohort sampled during active COVID-19. This chain links TRBV27 with TRBJ2-1; 7 bases are a match to TRBD1. CDR3 in DNA: TGTGCCAGCAGTTTATATAATCCGAAGGGGGCGCGAAATGAGCAGTTCTTC. It translates to CASSLYNPKGARNEQFF.